A single sample gave rise to the 30 T cell receptor beta chains below, sequenced in a study of shared T cell receptors in the human thymus. The method was immunoSEQ multiplex PCR; TCRdb's version includes in-frame clones alone and lacks a portion of them. The repertoire includes 600,000 or so clones, about 90% of them detected once, and roughly 0.0089% sits in the top ten. This sample also belongs to another study, concerning human thymus T cells.

Sequenced input: thymocytes. These receptors all stem from a boy less than two years old with a congenital heart defect.

V usage is TRBV9 and J usage is TRBJ2-5; 7 positions match TRBD2. Germline CDR1 reads SGDLS; CDR2 reads YYNGEE. The CDR3 has 14 amino acids. The ends lost 4 bases at V and 1 base at J; junction bases unmatched: 4. The CDR3 sequence is CASSPGTIQETQYF. CDR3 in DNA: TGTGCCAGCAGCCCGGGGACTATCCAAGAGACCCAGTACTTC.

The CDR3 DNA is TGTGCCAGCAGCCAGAGACAGAAGAACACTGAAGCTTTCTTT. Its protein is CASSQRQKNTEAFF. The chain has TRBV14 and TRBJ1-1; possibly TRBD1 for D (5 bases). This CDR3 is 14 amino acids long. The V end was cut by 3 bases, the J end by 1 base, with 9 bases between. Germline CDR1 and CDR2: SGHDN and FVKESK.

The V gene is TRBV29-1, the J gene TRBJ1-1, with 7 bases aligning to TRBD1. V was clipped by 4 bases and J by 4 bases; unmatched bases: 18. Per the germline V gene, CDR1 is SQVTM and CDR2 is ANQGSEA. The CDR3 is made up of 17 amino acids. As DNA, the CDR3 is TGCAGCGTTGGTCGACAGGGCAAGAAAGGAGAGGTCACTGAAGCTTTCTTT. This codes for CSVGRQGKKGEVTEAFF.

The chain links TRBV2 to TRBJ2-7; 7 bases are shared with TRBD1. V lost 6 bases to trimming and J lost 3 bases; unmatched junction nucleotides: 8. The CDR3 consists of 14 residues. CDR1 is SNHLY, CDR2 FYNNEI, per germline. The DNA for the CDR3 is TGTGCCAGCAGACAGGGGATATGGATCTACGAGCAGTACTTC. It specifies CASRQGIWIYEQYF.

This chain joins TRBV14 and TRBJ2-7, with a tentative D call TRBD1 (6 bases). The ends were cut back, 4 bases at V and 4 bases at J, with 20 bases in the middle. In germline, CDR1 is SGHDN, CDR2 FVKESK. CDR3 size: 16 residues. Here the CDR3 reads CASSLMGQGHPYEQYF. In DNA form, the CDR3 reads TGTGCCAGCAGCCTAATGGGGCAGGGGCACCCTTACGAGCAGTACTTC.

This clone was detected a few times. The chain recombines TRBV28 with TRBJ1-3; 7 bases fit TRBD1. This CDR3 comprises 15 residues. In germline, CDR1 is MDHEN, CDR2 SYDVKM. V dropped 2 bases and J dropped 0; count of bases not matched to a gene: 1. CDR3 loop: CASSLQGVSGNTIYF. CDR3 nucleotide sequence: TGTGCCAGCAGTTTACAGGGGGTCTCTGGAAACACCATATATTTT. Looking up the rest from reference TRBV28 and TRBJ1-3 gives the full variable domain: DVKVTQSSRYLVKRTGEKVFLECVQDMDHENMFWYRQDPGLGLRLIYFSYDVKMKEKGDIPEGYSVSREKKERFSLILESASTNQTSMYLCASSLQGVSGNTIYFGEGSWLTVV.

The chain has TRBV2 and TRBJ2-5; weak D call: TRBD2 (5 bases). Per the germline V gene, CDR1 is SNHLY and CDR2 is FYNNEI. This CDR3 comprises 14 residues. V was shortened by 2 bases and J by 4 bases, with 11 bases between the two germline ends. The CDR3 spells CASSEQSAGETQYF. The CDR3 nucleotides are TGTGCCAGCAGTGAACAGAGTGCGGGAGAGACCCAGTACTTC. The full variable domain, rest sourced from reference TRBV2 and TRBJ2-5, is EPEVTQTPSHQVTQMGQEVILRCVPISNHLYFYWYRQILGQKVEFLVSFYNNEISEKSEIFDDQFSVERPDGSNFTLKIRSTKLEDSAMYFCASSEQSAGETQYFGPGTRLLVL.

This chain links TRBV7-2 with TRBJ2-1; 14 positions match TRBD2. Germline V lookup: CDR1 SGHTA, CDR2 FQGNSA. Trimming took 5 bases from V and 9 from J; bases not matched to a gene: 6. The CDR3 covers 15 residues. The CDR3: CASSIPGTSGGEQFF. Here the CDR3 DNA reads TGTGCCAGCAGCATTCCCGGGACTAGCGGGGGTGAGCAGTTCTTC.

This sequence joins TRBV6-5 and TRBJ2-1; 12 bases line up with TRBD2. There are 15 residues in the CDR3. J gave up 6 bases and V 6 bases, and 6 bases lay outside the gene matches. Germline CDR1 is MNHEY and CDR2 is SVGAGI. The CDR3 DNA is TGTGCCAGCAGCTCCCAGACTAGCGGGAGCAATGAGCAGTTCTTC. Translation: CASSSQTSGSNEQFF.

The chain links TRBV30 to TRBJ2-7; the match to TRBD1 covers 7 bases. This CDR3 is 14 amino acids long. Germline CDR1 reads GTSNPN; CDR2 reads SVGIG (reference sequence). The trim removed 8 bases at V and 3 bases at J, leaving 13 bases unmatched. For the CDR3, the DNA is TGTGCCCCGAACCCCCGGGACAGACTCTACGAGCAGTACTTC. Translating gives CAPNPRDRLYEQYF.

V and J are TRBV5-4 and TRBJ2-3; 8 bases are a match to TRBD2. The CDR3 has 15 amino acids. The germline V gene encodes CDR1 SGHNT and CDR2 YYREEE (reference sequence). V shed 3 bases and J 6 bases; nucleotides not matched to a gene: 9. This CDR3 reads CASSWAGTRVDTQYF. In DNA form, the CDR3 reads TGTGCCAGCAGCTGGGCCGGGACTAGGGTGGATACGCAGTATTTT.

The chain is built from TRBV5-1 and TRBJ2-3, with D tentatively TRBD2 (5 bases). CDR1 is SGHRS and CDR2 is YFSETQ in the germline V gene. The CDR3 has 14 residues. Trimming shortened V by 4 bases and J by 2 bases, and 11 bases separated the two germline ends. The CDR3 DNA is TGCGCCAGCAGCCGCGGAGCGGTCACAGATACGCAGTATTTT. Amino acid sequence: CASSRGAVTDTQYF.

There are a few counts of this clone. The chain has TRBV19 and TRBJ1-6, with TRBD1 as a possible D gene (5 bases). The CDR3 is 14 amino acids. Between the trimmed V and J ends, which lost 9 bases and 10 bases, there was a span of 19 bases. Germline assignment: CDR1 LNHDA and CDR2 SQIVND (reference sequence). This CDR3 reads CASTGERGHSPLHF. CDR3 nucleotides: TGTGCCAGCACGGGAGAGAGGGGCCACTCACCCCTCCACTTT.

J is TRBJ1-1 and V is TRBV2; D is uncertain. This CDR3 spans 17 amino acids. Germline values: CDR1 SNHLY, CDR2 FYNNEI. The ends were cut back, 5 bases at V and 1 base at J, with 20 bases in the middle. The CDR3, as DNA: TGTGCCAGCAGTATCTCTCCTGGAGGGAGGGAGAACACTGAAGCTTTCTTT. It codes for CASSISPGGRENTEAFF.

This clone was recorded once. The chain recombines TRBV27 with TRBJ2-5, with D maybe TRBD2 (5 bases). CDR1 MNHEY and CDR2 SMNVEV come from the germline V gene (reference sequence). The germline V and J ends were trimmed by 5 bases and 2 bases, with 15 bases remaining between them. This CDR3 contains 15 residues. CDR3 residues: CASSRLYGVQETQYF. CDR3 coding DNA: TGTGCCAGCAGTCGGCTTTACGGGGTGCAAGAGACCCAGTACTTC.

The chain links TRBV27 to TRBJ2-7; D perhaps matches TRBD2 (5 bases). The CDR3 is made up of 13 amino acids. The germline gives CDR1 MNHEY, CDR2 SMNVEV (reference sequence). V shed 5 bases and J shed 2 bases, with 10 bases lying between them. CDR3 sequence (DNA): TGTGCCAGCAGTCCCTCCGGGACCTACGAGCAGTACTTC. Translated, it gives CASSPSGTYEQYF.

This clone was counted a single time. The chain couples TRBV6-1 to TRBJ2-7, with D possibly being TRBD1 (5 bases). The CDR3 has 13 residues. Trimming shortened V by 3 bases and J by 5 bases, and 11 bases separated the two germline ends. Germline V gene lookup returns CDR1 MNHNS and CDR2 SASEGT. The CDR3 sequence is CASSDRAEHEQYF. The CDR3 DNA reads TGTGCCAGCAGTGACAGGGCCGAGCACGAGCAGTACTTC.

This chain uses TRBV11-2 with TRBJ2-7; 15 bases align to TRBD2. Trimming at V came to 10 bases and at J to 0 bases, leaving 4 bases not matched to a gene. The germline V gene encodes CDR1 SGHAT and CDR2 FQNNGV. The CDR3 runs 15 residues. The CDR3 region has the DNA TGTGCCAACGGGACTAGCGGGGGGAGCTCCTACGAGCAGTACTTC. Translating it yields CANGTSGGSSYEQYF. The full variable domain, with the rest looked up from reference TRBV11-2 and TRBJ2-7, is EAGVAQSPRYKIIEKRQSVAFWCNPISGHATLYWYQQILGQGPKLLIQFQNNGVVDDSQLPKDRFSAERLKGVDSTLKIQPAKLEDSAVYLCANGTSGGSSYEQYFGPGTRLTVT.

This clone was recorded only once. The chain carries TRBV7-9 and TRBJ2-3; the D gene is possibly TRBD2 (6 bases). The CDR3 runs to 12 residues. The V gene lost 11 bases and the J gene lost 6 bases, with 15 bases spanning the gap. The V gene's germline CDR1 is SEHNR and CDR2 FQNEAQ (reference sequence). Here the CDR3 reads CAGGASGDTQYF. In nucleotides, the CDR3 is TGTGCCGGCGGGGCCTCTGGGGATACGCAGTATTTT.

The V gene is TRBV2, the J gene TRBJ2-3; the D gene is possibly TRBD1 (6 bases). Germline lookup yields CDR1 SNHLY and CDR2 FYNNEI. The CDR3 has 13 residues. Trimming stripped 3 bases from V and 3 bases from J, with 7 bases between. Here the CDR3 reads CASSDQGTDTQYF. As DNA, the CDR3 is TGTGCCAGCAGTGACCAGGGGACAGATACGCAGTATTTT.

V usage is TRBV2 and J usage is TRBJ2-3; maybe TRBD2 (6 bases). V lost 1 base, J lost 2 bases, and 16 bases lay in between. Germline assignment: CDR1 SNHLY and CDR2 FYNNEI. The CDR3 totals 17 residues. The CDR3 region has the DNA TGTGCCAGCAGTGAAGTCCGGGAGCTTCATGCCACAGATACGCAGTATTTT. Protein: CASSEVRELHATDTQYF.

V usage is TRBV9 and J usage is TRBJ1-6, with 7 bases aligning to TRBD1. The CDR3 is made up of 15 amino acids. Germline values: CDR1 SGDLS, CDR2 YYNGEE. With V trimmed by 3 bases and J by 10 bases, 10 bases remained unmatched. Written as DNA, the CDR3 is TGTGCCAGCAGCGCTCGACAGGGTTGGAAGTCACCCCTCCACTTT. Residues: CASSARQGWKSPLHF.

V is TRBV28 and J is TRBJ2-7, with 7 bases fitting TRBD2. Germline V CDR1 and CDR2: MDHEN, SYDVKM. The CDR3 runs 15 residues. The V segment lost 4 bases and the J segment 2 bases; nucleotides outside the gene matches: 8. DNA of the CDR3: TGTGCCAGCAGTTGCCGCGGCGGGAGTGCCTACGAGCAGTACTTC. Translation: CASSCRGGSAYEQYF.

The sample holds one count of this clone. The rearrangement joins TRBV5-1 to TRBJ1-1; 8 bases agree with TRBD1. V shed 4 bases, J shed 6 bases, and the junction held 14 bases outside the gene matches. This CDR3 spans 16 amino acids. The V gene's germline CDR1 is SGHRS and CDR2 YFSETQ. This CDR3 is CASSTGQGVTVPEAFF. The CDR3 coding sequence is TGCGCCAGCAGCACCGGACAGGGCGTAACCGTCCCTGAAGCTTTCTTT.

V gene TRBV7-9 combines with J gene TRBJ2-7; D call uncertain. The CDR3 extends over 15 amino acids. From germline, CDR1 is SEHNR and CDR2 FQNEAQ (reference sequence). Trimming removed 0 bases from V and 2 bases from J, with 11 bases in between. CDR3 DNA: TGTGCCAGCAGCTTAGCTTTTCCTAAGACCTACGAGCAGTACTTC. Translating gives CASSLAFPKTYEQYF.

The chain is built from TRBV7-6 and TRBJ2-2; 7 nucleotides agree with TRBD1. Losses at the gene ends were 3 bases for V and 4 bases for J; bases not matched to a gene: 14. Germline CDR1 SGHVS, CDR2 FNYEAQ. This CDR3 region has 18 residues. The CDR3 here is CASSFEFGGDSLTGELFF. In DNA form, the CDR3 reads TGTGCCAGCAGCTTTGAATTCGGTGGGGACAGCCTCACCGGGGAGCTGTTTTTT.

This clone was observed once. The V gene is TRBV6-1, the J gene TRBJ1-1; no reliable D call. The V end was cut by 4 bases, the J end by 11 bases, with 8 bases between. The CDR3 contains 10 residues. From germline, CDR1 is MNHNS and CDR2 SASEGT. Written as DNA, the CDR3 is TGTGCCAGCAGTGTGGAGGACGCTTTCTTT. Protein sequence: CASSVEDAFF.

The chain has TRBV7-9 and TRBJ1-2; D is perhaps TRBD1 (5 bases). With 4 bases removed from V and 3 bases from J, the gap between germline ends came to 6 bases. Germline lookup yields CDR1 SEHNR and CDR2 FQNEAQ (reference sequence). The length of the CDR3 is 12 residues. CDR3 nucleotides: TGTGCCAGCAGCTCAGGGTACTATGGCTACACCTTC. This sequence encodes CASSSGYYGYTF.

The chain combines TRBV6-5 with TRBJ2-5, with D unclear. V was trimmed by 6 bases and J by 2 bases, leaving 4 bases between them. CDR1 is MNHEY and CDR2 is SVGAGI in the germline V gene. The CDR3 runs 11 residues. CDR3 amino acids: CASSHQETQYF. DNA of the CDR3: TGTGCCAGCAGCCATCAAGAGACCCAGTACTTC.

This clone was seen a handful of times. The genes are TRBV2 and TRBJ2-5; 7 bases fit TRBD1. This CDR3 contains 14 residues. Unmatched junction bases numbered 7, after V lost 8 bases and J lost 1 base. Germline CDR1 SNHLY, CDR2 FYNNEI. The CDR3 protein is CASRQGIIQETQYF. As DNA, the CDR3 is TGTGCCAGCCGACAGGGTATCATCCAAGAGACCCAGTACTTC. The variable domain in full, completed from reference TRBV2 and TRBJ2-5, reads EPEVTQTPSHQVTQMGQEVILRCVPISNHLYFYWYRQILGQKVEFLVSFYNNEISEKSEIFDDQFSVERPDGSNFTLKIRSTKLEDSAMYFCASRQGIIQETQYFGPGTRLLVL.